This TCR beta chain stems from a study of cytomegalovirus exposure and HLA in healthy donors. This clone was seen a single time. This CDR3 spans 16 amino acids. Trimming took 2 bases from V and 5 from J; bases not matched to a gene: 9. Germline V gives CDR1 MNHNS, CDR2 SASEGT. Primers included in the PCR were 60 Vbeta and 13 Jbeta primers. Clones were read by immunoSEQ multiplex PCR, and TCRdb kept only the in-frame ones, dropping some. The sample yields 100,000 to 150,000 clones, 65% to 80% seen once. The chain joins TRBV6-1 to TRBJ2-5; 9 bases line up with TRBD2. The source material was PBMCs. This TCR was recovered from a woman in her fifties or sixties in good health and CMV-seropositive. The CDR3 nucleotides read TGTGCCAGCAGTGAATCTTTAGCGGGGGAGCGGGAGACCCAGTACTTC. It encodes CASSESLAGERETQYF.